Listed below are T cell receptor beta chains from one sample, sequenced in a study of cytomegalovirus exposure and HLA in healthy donors. Sequenced by immunoSEQ multiplex PCR; TCRdb stores in-frame clones only, minus some. The table shows about 130,000 clones, with around 80% occurring only once. The sequenced sample was PBMCs. All receptors come from a man aged 45-65 years in good health and CMV-seronegative. Both conserved end residues are trimmed from each CDR3. Fields, in order: J gene, V gene, D gene, CDR3 protein. A D gene is named only where the DNA matches it firmly.

TRBJ2-5	TRBV4-2	TRBD1	ASSPQGEQETQY
TRBJ2-2	TRBV7-2	TRBD2	ASSLGLAGAGGELF
TRBJ1-1	TRBV18	TRBD1	ASSPPEGAPNTEAF
TRBJ1-2	TRBV4-3	TRBD1	ASSPKEYRQGGNYGYT
TRBJ2-1	TRBV28	-	ASSLVTHSGEQF
TRBJ2-1	TRBV5-4	TRBD2	ASSPTSGGLYNEQF
TRBJ1-5	TRBV2	-	ASSEGTSAPQH
TRBJ1-1	TRBV28	-	ASSVSAGGAFEAF
TRBJ2-3	TRBV9	-	ASSGYGVADTQY
TRBJ2-1	TRBV7-9	TRBD1	ASSLKGTGPNEQF
TRBJ1-5	TRBV5-5	TRBD1	ASSNGQGGRPQH
TRBJ2-3	TRBV7-3	TRBD2	ASSLMAAGGAGTQY
TRBJ2-5	TRBV4-1	TRBD2	ASSPRTSGGVRETQY
TRBJ2-3	TRBV10-3	TRBD2	AISGKSSGGAVVNTDTQY
TRBJ2-3	TRBV11-3	-	ASSTRGSTDTQY
TRBJ2-7	TRBV6-5	TRBD1	ASKQGGQSLGQY
TRBJ1-1	TRBV5-1	TRBD1	ASSLDRVGTTEAF
TRBJ2-1	TRBV29-1	TRBD2	SVRGVFSHEQF